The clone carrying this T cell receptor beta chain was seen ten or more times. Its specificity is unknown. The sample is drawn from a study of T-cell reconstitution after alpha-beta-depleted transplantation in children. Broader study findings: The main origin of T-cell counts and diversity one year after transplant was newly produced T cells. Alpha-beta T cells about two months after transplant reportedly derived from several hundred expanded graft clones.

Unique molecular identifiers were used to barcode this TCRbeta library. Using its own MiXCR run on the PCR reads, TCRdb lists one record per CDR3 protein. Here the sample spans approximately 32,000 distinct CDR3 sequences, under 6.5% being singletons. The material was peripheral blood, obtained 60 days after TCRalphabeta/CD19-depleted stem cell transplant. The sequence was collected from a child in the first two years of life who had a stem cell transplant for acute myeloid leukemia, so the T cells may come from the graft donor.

CDR3 residues: CASSLGGYNEQFF. CDR3 nucleotide sequence: TGTGCCAGCAGCTTGGGCGGCTACAATGAGCAGTTCTTC. This chain joins TRBV11-3 and TRBJ2-1; D unclear. CDR1 is SGHNT and CDR2 is YENEEA in the germline V gene. This CDR3 spans 13 amino acids. Trimming removed 3 bases at V and 3 bases at J, with 6 bases between.